This T cell receptor beta chain was retrieved from a study of blood T cell repertoires in COVID-19. Background on the study: Acute and convalescent COVID-19 specimens originated in the United States, Italy and Spain. From T cells, B-cell-depleted T cells, or PBMCs came the material, which was cDNA or gDNA.

In the authors' methods: Amplification of reference gene primers was used by the study to estimate nucleated cell counts. Libraries were prepared by immunoSEQ multiplex PCR; TCRdb keeps only in-frame clonotypes and omits some of them. Clonal size and the V and J genes are those of that table, whereas D and trimming came from the DNA. The repertoire holds 250,000 to 350,000 clones, with roughly 88% as singletons. The germline V and J ends were trimmed by 3 bases and 1 base, with 10 bases remaining between them. Germline-derived CDR1 and CDR2 are MNHEY and SMNVEV (reference sequence). The CDR3 has 15 residues.

The rearrangement links TRBV27 to TRBJ1-5; D ambiguous. Sequenced sample: peripheral blood. This sequence originates from a woman between 25 and 40 years old who had recovered from COVID-19. The CDR3 spells CASSLSLESNQPQHF. CDR3 DNA sequence: TGTGCCAGCAGTTTGTCGTTGGAGAGCAATCAGCCCCAGCATTTT.